These 26 T cell receptor beta chains were sequenced from one sample in a study of T cell changes during pregnancy in multiple sclerosis. Profiled with immunoSEQ multiplex PCR; TCRdb holds only in-frame clones, not every one. The data contain 25,000 to 30,000 clones, approximately 90% of them singletons. Sequencing was performed on CD8+ T cells from peripheral blood mononuclear cells, taken before pregnancy. The receptor set was obtained from a female donor with multiple sclerosis, enrolled in a pregnancy study.

The chain carries TRBV5-1 and TRBJ1-6; TRBD1 is a possible D gene (6 bases). The CDR3 is 15 residues long. Germline values: CDR1 SGHRS, CDR2 YFSETQ. The V end was cut by 0 bases, the J end by 10 bases, with 14 bases between. CDR3 sequence: CASSLDDGGGSPLHF. The CDR3 DNA is TGCGCCAGCAGCTTGGATGACGGTGGGGGCTCACCCCTCCACTTT.

The V gene is TRBV9, the J gene TRBJ2-1, with no clear D. The V gene lost 0 bases and the J gene lost 3 bases, with 10 bases spanning the gap. This CDR3 has 15 residues. The germline gives CDR1 SGDLS, CDR2 YYNGEE. CDR3 residues: CASSVGPNNYNEQFF. The DNA for the CDR3 is TGTGCCAGCAGCGTAGGTCCCAACAACTACAATGAGCAGTTCTTC.

The rearrangement links TRBV19 to TRBJ2-5; 7 bases match TRBD1. The germline V gene has CDR1 LNHDA and CDR2 SQIVND (reference sequence). This CDR3 has 15 amino acids. Unmatched junction bases numbered 9, after V lost 3 bases and J lost 5 bases. The DNA for the CDR3 is TGTGCCAGTAGTATGGGGACAGTGTCGTCTGAGACCCAGTACTTC. Encoded protein: CASSMGTVSSETQYF.

This chain connects TRBV28 to TRBJ2-1, with D possibly being TRBD1 (5 bases). V lost 2 bases and J 5 bases, leaving 7 bases between the germline ends. The CDR3 is made up of 13 amino acids. Germline CDR1 is MDHEN and CDR2 is SYDVKM. CDR3 loop: CASSLQGNNEQFF. The DNA of the CDR3 is TGTGCCAGCAGTTTACAGGGAAACAATGAGCAGTTCTTC. Full variable domain (rest looked up from reference TRBV28 and TRBJ2-1): DVKVTQSSRYLVKRTGEKVFLECVQDMDHENMFWYRQDPGLGLRLIYFSYDVKMKEKGDIPEGYSVSREKKERFSLILESASTNQTSMYLCASSLQGNNEQFFGPGTRLTVL.

The chain recombines TRBV27 with TRBJ2-7; TRBD2 agrees at 11 bases. V shed 5 bases, J shed 4 bases, and the junction held 7 bases outside the gene matches. Germline loops: CDR1 MNHEY, CDR2 SMNVEV (reference sequence). The CDR3 covers 15 residues. This CDR3 reads CASSNIGTSGYEQYF. CDR3 in DNA: TGTGCCAGCAGTAATATCGGGACTAGCGGATACGAGCAGTACTTC.

The rearrangement joins TRBV6-6 to TRBJ1-3; possibly TRBD1 for D (5 bases). The CDR3 contains 16 residues. Trimming cost V 4 bases and J 4 bases, with 17 bases left between them. Germline loops: CDR1 MNHNY, CDR2 SVGAGI (reference sequence). The CDR3 is CASSLVILDIGNTIYF. For the CDR3, the DNA is TGTGCCAGCAGTTTAGTCATCTTGGACATCGGAAACACCATATATTTT.

The J gene is TRBJ1-1, the V gene TRBV19; D is possibly TRBD1 (6 bases). The CDR3 is made up of 13 amino acids. Deletions cut 5 bases from V and 6 bases from J, with 13 bases between. Germline V gene data show CDR1 as LNHDA and CDR2 as SQIVND (reference sequence). In DNA, the CDR3 is TGTGCCAGTAGTGGGCAGGGGATCCCTGAAGCTTTCTTT. Its protein is CASSGQGIPEAFF. Complete variable domain (other parts from reference TRBV19 and TRBJ1-1): DGGITQSPKYLFRKEGQNVTLSCEQNLNHDAMYWYRQDPGQGLRLIYYSQIVNDFQKGDIAEGYSVSREKKESFPLTVTSAQKNPTAFYLCASSGQGIPEAFFGQGTRLTVV.

The J gene is TRBJ2-6, the V gene TRBV7-3, with D perhaps matching TRBD2 (5 bases). The V end lost 6 bases, the J end lost 1 base, and 10 bases lay between the germline ends. The V gene's germline CDR1 is SGHTA and CDR2 FQGTGA. The CDR3 length is 15 residues. The CDR3 DNA follows: TGTGCCAGCAGTCCCGCGGGTTCTGGGGCCAACGTCCTGACTTTC. Translated, it gives CASSPAGSGANVLTF.

This clone was detected a few times. The V and J genes are TRBV4-1 and TRBJ1-2; 11 positions match TRBD1. CDR3 length equals 18 residues. The V gene's germline CDR1 is MGHRA and CDR2 YSYEKL. V lost 0 bases, J lost 8 bases, and 14 bases stayed unmatched. CDR3 bases: TGCGCCAGCAGCCAAGAGAATCTTGGGACAGGGGGGATTGACGGCTACACCTTC. This codes for CASSQENLGTGGIDGYTF.

This chain connects TRBV27 to TRBJ2-1; 7 bases are shared with TRBD2. The CDR3 is 15 amino acids. The germline V gene encodes CDR1 MNHEY and CDR2 SMNVEV (reference sequence). J gave up 10 bases and V 1 base, and 10 bases lay outside the gene matches. The DNA for the CDR3 is TGTGCCAGCAGTTTATATGACCCCAACGGGAGGGAGCAGTTCTTC. Amino acids: CASSLYDPNGREQFF.

The V call is TRBV13, the J call TRBJ2-1, with no clear D. The germline CDR1 and CDR2 sequences are PRHDT and FYEKMQ (reference sequence). The CDR3 has 13 residues. V lost 5 bases and J lost 3, with 8 bases in between. Here the CDR3 DNA reads TGTGCCAGCAGCAACAGAGTCTACAATGAGCAGTTCTTC. Amino acids: CASSNRVYNEQFF.

The chain is built from TRBV6-4 and TRBJ2-2; TRBD1 might be the D (6 bases). This CDR3 has 14 amino acids. V was trimmed by 7 bases and J by 4 bases, leaving 13 bases between them. Germline assignment: CDR1 MRHNA and CDR2 SNTAGT. CDR3 amino acids: CASKDSAPTGELFF. The CDR3 nucleotides read TGTGCCAGCAAGGACAGTGCCCCCACCGGGGAGCTGTTTTTT.

This clone has only one observation. The rearrangement links TRBV9 to TRBJ2-1, with 8 nucleotides matching TRBD2. The CDR3 has 16 amino acids. Trimming cost V 0 bases and J 4 bases; bases outside gene matches: 6. The germline V gene has CDR1 SGDLS and CDR2 YYNGEE. The CDR3 is CASSVETGGPYNEQFF. The CDR3 DNA reads TGTGCCAGCAGCGTAGAGACGGGAGGGCCGTACAATGAGCAGTTCTTC.

V and J are TRBV4-3 and TRBJ2-1; D is possibly TRBD2 (5 bases). Germline V CDR1 and CDR2: LGHNA, YSLEER. The V end was cut by 0 bases, the J end by 4 bases, with 25 bases between. This CDR3 spans 20 amino acids. The CDR3 nucleotides are TGCGCCAGCAGCCAAGATTACCTACCAACTAGTCCCCTGGGGTACAATGAGCAGTTCTTC. It is translated as CASSQDYLPTSPLGYNEQFF.

This clone was recorded once. This chain uses TRBV7-9 with TRBJ2-1; the match to TRBD1 covers 9 bases. J was trimmed by 3 bases and V by 8 bases; bases with no gene match: 11. This CDR3 contains 16 residues. CDR1 and CDR2 (germline): SEHNR, FQNEAQ (reference sequence). The CDR3 region is CASLPQGALIYNEQFF. CDR3 sequence (DNA): TGTGCCAGCCTTCCACAGGGGGCTCTAATCTACAATGAGCAGTTCTTC.

V gene TRBV11-2 combines with J gene TRBJ2-3; 8 bases are shared with TRBD2. CDR1 SGHAT and CDR2 FQNNGV come from the germline V gene. The CDR3 has 15 residues. Trimming took 4 bases from V and 1 from J; bases not matched to a gene: 4. The CDR3 reads CASSSQLAGTDTQYF. CDR3 DNA: TGTGCCAGCAGCTCGCAACTAGCGGGCACAGATACGCAGTATTTT.

The chain carries TRBV5-5 and TRBJ2-7, with D tentatively TRBD1 (5 bases). The germline V and J ends were trimmed by 6 bases and 1 base, with 11 bases remaining between them. The germline CDR1 and CDR2 sequences are SGHKS and YYEKEE (reference sequence). The CDR3 is made up of 13 amino acids. The CDR3, as DNA: TGTGCCAGCATAGGACACGGGTCCTACGAGCAGTACTTC. Translated: CASIGHGSYEQYF.

V usage is TRBV6-5 and J usage is TRBJ2-2, with D uncertain. Germline CDR1 MNHEY, CDR2 SVGAGI. Trimming stripped 6 bases from V and 0 bases from J, with 8 bases between. The CDR3 runs 14 residues. CDR3 sequence: CASSHQSNTGELFF. The CDR3, as DNA: TGTGCCAGCAGCCATCAGTCGAACACCGGGGAGCTGTTTTTT.

The chain is built from TRBV7-2 and TRBJ2-7, with 9 positions matching TRBD1. From germline, CDR1 is SGHTA and CDR2 FQGNSA. The CDR3 is 15 amino acids. The V segment lost 3 bases and the J segment 3 bases; nucleotides outside the gene matches: 6. CDR3 DNA sequence: TGTGCCAGCAGCTTTAATCCGGGACAGGGCTACGAGCAGTACTTC. Translating it yields CASSFNPGQGYEQYF. Full variable domain (missing parts from reference TRBV7-2 and TRBJ2-7): GAGVSQSPSNKVTEKGKDVELRCDPISGHTALYWYRQSLGQGLEFLIYFQGNSAPDKSGLPSDRFSAERTGGSVSTLTIQRTQQEDSAVYLCASSFNPGQGYEQYFGPGTRLTVT.

The V call is TRBV6-5, the J call TRBJ2-7, with 7 nucleotides matching TRBD1. CDR1 MNHEY and CDR2 SVGAGI come from the germline V gene. The CDR3 contains 14 residues. The V gene end was trimmed by 6 bases and the J gene end by 3 bases; junction bases not matched to a gene: 8. CDR3: CASSYDRVGYEQYF. The CDR3 region has the DNA TGTGCCAGCAGCTACGACAGGGTTGGCTACGAGCAGTACTTC.

The chain recombines TRBV29-1 with TRBJ2-7; no clear D. CDR3 length: 13 residues. The germline gives CDR1 SQVTM, CDR2 ANQGSEA. The ends were cut back, 4 bases at V and 3 bases at J, with 13 bases in the middle. CDR3 bases: TGCAGCGTTGTTTCCAGTCTGCACTACGAGCAGTACTTC. Translated: CSVVSSLHYEQYF.

The rearrangement links TRBV7-9 to TRBJ1-4, with 7 bases that match TRBD1. Germline lookup yields CDR1 SEHNR and CDR2 FQNEAQ (reference sequence). The junction had 3 bases not matched to a gene; V was cut back by 5 bases and J by 3 bases. The CDR3 consists of 14 residues. The CDR3 is CASSVGTANEKLFF. The CDR3 bases are TGTGCCAGCAGCGTCGGGACAGCTAATGAAAAACTGTTTTTT.

This rearrangement joins TRBV28 to TRBJ2-1, with D uncertain. The germline V gene has CDR1 MDHEN and CDR2 SYDVKM. CDR3 length equals 14 residues. V lost 4 bases and J lost 0, with 7 bases in between. CDR3 sequence (DNA): TGTGCCAGCAGTTCCAGGCTCTCCTACAATGAGCAGTTCTTC. Its protein is CASSSRLSYNEQFF.

This sequence joins TRBV28 and TRBJ2-2; TRBD2 agrees at 7 bases. Germline CDR1 reads MDHEN; CDR2 reads SYDVKM. The length of the CDR3 is 16 residues. V shed 6 bases, J shed 3 bases, and the junction held 10 bases outside the gene matches. The CDR3 nucleotides read TGTGCCAGCAGGGTTCGTCGGGAGGCGCACACCGGGGAGCTGTTTTTT. It translates to CASRVRREAHTGELFF.

This chain uses TRBV5-4 with TRBJ1-2, with D unresolved. CDR3 length: 15 amino acids. V was shortened by 4 bases and J by 7 bases, with 20 bases between the two germline ends. Germline values: CDR1 SGHNT, CDR2 YYREEE (reference sequence). The CDR3 protein is CASSVGYGVEGGYTF. The CDR3 DNA reads TGTGCCAGCAGCGTCGGGTATGGGGTCGAGGGTGGCTACACCTTC.

The chain combines TRBV19 with TRBJ1-1, with D possibly TRBD1 on 5 matching bases. The CDR3 runs 14 residues. With 2 bases removed from V and 3 bases from J, the gap between germline ends came to 10 bases. CDR1 and CDR2 (germline): LNHDA, SQIVND (reference sequence). The CDR3 DNA reads TGTGCCAGTAGTATAACCCGGGGGTACACTGAAGCTTTCTTT. As protein: CASSITRGYTEAFF. The complete variable domain, with remaining parts taken from reference TRBV19 and TRBJ1-1, reads DGGITQSPKYLFRKEGQNVTLSCEQNLNHDAMYWYRQDPGQGLRLIYYSQIVNDFQKGDIAEGYSVSREKKESFPLTVTSAQKNPTAFYLCASSITRGYTEAFFGQGTRLTVV.